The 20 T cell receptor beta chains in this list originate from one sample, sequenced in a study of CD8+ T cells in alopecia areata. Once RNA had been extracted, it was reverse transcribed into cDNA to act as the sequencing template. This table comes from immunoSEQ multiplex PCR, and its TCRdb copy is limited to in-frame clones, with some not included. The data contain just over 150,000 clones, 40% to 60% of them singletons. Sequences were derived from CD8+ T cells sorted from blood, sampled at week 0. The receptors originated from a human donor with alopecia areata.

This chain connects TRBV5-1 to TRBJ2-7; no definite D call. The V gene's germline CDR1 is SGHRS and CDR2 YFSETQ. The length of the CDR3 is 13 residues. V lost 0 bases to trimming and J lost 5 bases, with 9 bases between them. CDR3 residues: CASSLEGRDEQYF. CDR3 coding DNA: TGCGCCAGCAGCTTGGAGGGTAGGGACGAGCAGTACTTC.

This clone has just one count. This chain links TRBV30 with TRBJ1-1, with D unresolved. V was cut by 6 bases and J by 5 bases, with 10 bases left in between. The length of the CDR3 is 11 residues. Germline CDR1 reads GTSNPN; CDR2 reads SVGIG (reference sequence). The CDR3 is CACDHRTEAFF. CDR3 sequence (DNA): TGTGCCTGTGACCACCGTACTGAAGCTTTCTTT.

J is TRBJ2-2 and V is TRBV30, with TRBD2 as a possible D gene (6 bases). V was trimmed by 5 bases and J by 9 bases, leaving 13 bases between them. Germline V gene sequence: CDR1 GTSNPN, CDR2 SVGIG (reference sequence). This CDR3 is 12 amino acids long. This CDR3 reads CAWDLGGRELFF. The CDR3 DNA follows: TGTGCCTGGGATCTGGGGGGTAGGGAGCTGTTTTTT.

Here the CDR3 DNA reads TGCAGCGTCCCCGGGCACCAGGGTCCTGGCTACACCTTC. It yields the protein CSVPGHQGPGYTF. The rearrangement uses TRBV29-1 and TRBJ1-2; D is possibly TRBD1 (5 bases). Deletions cut 6 bases from V and 7 bases from J, with 18 bases between. CDR1 and CDR2 from the germline V gene are SQVTM and ANQGSEA. The CDR3 is made up of 13 amino acids. Full variable domain (rest looked up from reference TRBV29-1 and TRBJ1-2): SAVISQKPSRDICQRGTSLTIQCQVDSQVTMMFWYRQQPGQSLTLIATANQGSEATYESGFVIDKFPISRPNLTFSTLTVSNMSPEDSSIYLCSVPGHQGPGYTFGSGTRLTVV.

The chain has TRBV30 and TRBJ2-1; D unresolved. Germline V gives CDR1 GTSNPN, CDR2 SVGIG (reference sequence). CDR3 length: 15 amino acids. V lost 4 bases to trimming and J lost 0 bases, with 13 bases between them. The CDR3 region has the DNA TGTGCCTGGACCCTCGGCGCAAGCTCCTACAATGAGCAGTTCTTC. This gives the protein CAWTLGASSYNEQFF.

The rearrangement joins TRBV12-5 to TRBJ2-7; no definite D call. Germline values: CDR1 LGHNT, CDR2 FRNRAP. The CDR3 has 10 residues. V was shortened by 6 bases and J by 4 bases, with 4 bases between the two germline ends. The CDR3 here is CASGSYEQYF. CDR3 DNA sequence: TGTGCTAGTGGCTCTTACGAGCAGTACTTC.

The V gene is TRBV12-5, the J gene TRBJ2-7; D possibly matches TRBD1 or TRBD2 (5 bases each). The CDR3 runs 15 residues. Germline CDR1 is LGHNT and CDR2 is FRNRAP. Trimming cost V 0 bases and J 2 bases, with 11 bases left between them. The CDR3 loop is CASGLVGTGPYEQYF. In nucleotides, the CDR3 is TGTGCTAGTGGTTTGGTTGGGACGGGACCCTACGAGCAGTACTTC.

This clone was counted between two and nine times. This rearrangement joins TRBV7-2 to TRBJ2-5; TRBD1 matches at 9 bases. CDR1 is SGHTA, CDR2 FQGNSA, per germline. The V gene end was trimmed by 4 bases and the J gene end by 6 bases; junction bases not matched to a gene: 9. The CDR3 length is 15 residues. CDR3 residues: CASSSAGQGWKTQYF. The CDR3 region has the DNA TGTGCCAGCAGCTCCGCGGGACAGGGTTGGAAGACCCAGTACTTC.

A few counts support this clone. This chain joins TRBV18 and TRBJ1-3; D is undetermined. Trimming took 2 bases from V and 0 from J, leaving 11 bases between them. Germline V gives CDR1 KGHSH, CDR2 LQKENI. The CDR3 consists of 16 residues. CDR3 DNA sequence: TGTGCCAGCTCACCAGGGCAGGAGATCTCTGGAAACACCATATATTTT. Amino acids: CASSPGQEISGNTIYF.

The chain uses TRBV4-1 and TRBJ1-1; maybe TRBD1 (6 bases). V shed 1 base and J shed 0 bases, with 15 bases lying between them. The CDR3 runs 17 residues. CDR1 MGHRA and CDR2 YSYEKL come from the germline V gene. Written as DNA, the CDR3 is TGCGCCAGCAGCCAAGGGGAACAGGGTAATGTGAACACTGAAGCTTTCTTT. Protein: CASSQGEQGNVNTEAFF.

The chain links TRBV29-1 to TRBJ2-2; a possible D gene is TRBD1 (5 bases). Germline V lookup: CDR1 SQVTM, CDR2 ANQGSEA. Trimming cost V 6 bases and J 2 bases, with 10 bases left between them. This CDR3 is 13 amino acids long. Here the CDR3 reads CSVVDSNTGELFF. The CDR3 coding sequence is TGCAGCGTGGTCGACAGCAACACCGGGGAGCTGTTTTTT.

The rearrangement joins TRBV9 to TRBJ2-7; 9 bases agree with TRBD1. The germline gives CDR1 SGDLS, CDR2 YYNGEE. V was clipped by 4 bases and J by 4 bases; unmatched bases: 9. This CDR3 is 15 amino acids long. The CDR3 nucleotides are TGTGCCAGCAGCACCGGGACAGGGAGCGGGTACGAGCAGTACTTC. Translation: CASSTGTGSGYEQYF.

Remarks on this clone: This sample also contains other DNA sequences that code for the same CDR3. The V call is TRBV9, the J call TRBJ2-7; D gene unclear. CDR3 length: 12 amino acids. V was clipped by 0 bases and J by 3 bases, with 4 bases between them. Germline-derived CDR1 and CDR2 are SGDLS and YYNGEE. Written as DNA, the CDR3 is TGTGCCAGCAGCGTAGATGGCTACGAGCAGTACTTC. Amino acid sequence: CASSVDGYEQYF.

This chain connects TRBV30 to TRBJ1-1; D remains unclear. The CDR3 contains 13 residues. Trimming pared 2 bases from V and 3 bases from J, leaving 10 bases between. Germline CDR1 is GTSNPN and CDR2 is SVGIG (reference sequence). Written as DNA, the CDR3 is TGTGCCTGGAGTACGGGTCAGCACACTGAAGCTTTCTTT. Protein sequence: CAWSTGQHTEAFF.

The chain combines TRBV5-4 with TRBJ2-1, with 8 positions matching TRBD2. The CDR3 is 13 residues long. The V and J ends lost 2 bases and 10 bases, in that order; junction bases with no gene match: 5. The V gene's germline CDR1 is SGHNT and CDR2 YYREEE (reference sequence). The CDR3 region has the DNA TGTGCCAGCAGCTTAGCGGGGGACGGCGAGCAGTTCTTC. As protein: CASSLAGDGEQFF.

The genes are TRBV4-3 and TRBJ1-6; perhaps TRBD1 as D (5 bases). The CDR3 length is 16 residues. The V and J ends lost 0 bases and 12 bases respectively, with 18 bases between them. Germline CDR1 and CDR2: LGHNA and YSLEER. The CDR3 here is CASSQDPGRIVEPLHF. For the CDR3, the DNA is TGCGCCAGCAGCCAAGATCCGGGACGGATTGTGGAACCCCTCCACTTT.

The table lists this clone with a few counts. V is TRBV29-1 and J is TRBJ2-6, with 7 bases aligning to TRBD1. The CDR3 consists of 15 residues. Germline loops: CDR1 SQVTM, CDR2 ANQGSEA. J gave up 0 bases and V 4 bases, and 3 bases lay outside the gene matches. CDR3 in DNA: TGCAGCGTTGCGGGACAGAGCTCTGGGGCCAACGTCCTGACTTTC. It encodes CSVAGQSSGANVLTF.

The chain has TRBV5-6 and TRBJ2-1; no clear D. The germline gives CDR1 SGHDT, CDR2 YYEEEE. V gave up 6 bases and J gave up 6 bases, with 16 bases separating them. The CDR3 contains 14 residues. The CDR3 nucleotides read TGTGCCAGCACCCGAACCCTGCTACCCAATGAGCAGTTCTTC. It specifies CASTRTLLPNEQFF.

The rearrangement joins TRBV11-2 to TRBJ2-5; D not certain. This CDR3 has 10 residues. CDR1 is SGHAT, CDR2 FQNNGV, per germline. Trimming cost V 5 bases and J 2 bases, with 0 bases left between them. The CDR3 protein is CASSQETQYF. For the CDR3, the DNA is TGTGCCAGCAGCCAAGAGACCCAGTACTTC.

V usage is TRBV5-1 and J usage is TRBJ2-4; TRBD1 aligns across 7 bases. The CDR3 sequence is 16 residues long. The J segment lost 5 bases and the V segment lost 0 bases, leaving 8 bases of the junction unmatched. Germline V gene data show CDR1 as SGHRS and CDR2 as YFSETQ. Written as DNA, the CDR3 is TGCGCCAGCAGCTTGGCCGTAGGGACAGCGGAAAACATTCAGTACTTC. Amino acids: CASSLAVGTAENIQYF.